Listed below are T cell receptor beta chains from one sample, sequenced in a study of OX40 agonist ivuxolimab in advanced cancers. Here immunoSEQ multiplex PCR was the method, and the copy in TCRdb shows in-frame clones only, minus some. The sample lists some 70,000 clones; around 86% were seen once. The sequences come from CD4+ or CD8+ T cells sorted from blood, collected in a trial of the OX40 agonist ivuxolimab. All receptors derive from an adult with an advanced solid tumor such as melanoma, head and neck, liver or kidney cancer. CDR3s include the opening cysteine and the closing phenylalanine or tryptophan. A D gene is named only where the DNA matches it firmly. Size is stated for part of the rows, as once, few or many counts, or as a class when the clone is expanded.

d_call,v_call,clone_size,j_call,cdr3_aa,cdr3_nt
TRBD2,TRBV5-1,NA,TRBJ2-3,CASAQTSGSTDTQYF,TGCGCCAGCGCTCAGACTAGCGGGAGTACAGATACGCAGTATTTT
TRBD2,TRBV7-9,NA,TRBJ2-3,CASSSGLADFTDTQYF,TGTGCCAGCAGCTCCGGACTAGCGGACTTCACAGATACGCAGTATTTT
NA,TRBV5-4,NA,TRBJ2-7,CASSSSGQNLYEQYF,TGTGCCAGCAGCTCGTCAGGACAAAACCTCTACGAGCAGTACTTC
NA,TRBV6-6,NA,TRBJ2-3,CASSYRLRSSTDTQYF,TGTGCCAGCAGTTACAGGTTGAGATCTAGCACAGATACGCAGTATTTT
TRBD1,TRBV7-8,NA,TRBJ1-2,CASSLAQGAFGYTF,TGTGCCAGCAGCTTAGCGCAGGGGGCGTTTGGCTACACCTTC
NA,TRBV20-1,NA,TRBJ2-6,CSASGGTYLTF,TGCAGTGCTAGTGGTGGAACTTACTTGACTTTC
TRBD2,TRBV7-6,NA,TRBJ2-3,CASSPSGVSTDTQYF,TGTGCCAGCAGCCCCAGCGGGGTAAGCACAGATACGCAGTATTTT
TRBD2,TRBV7-2,NA,TRBJ2-2,CASSKTSGRAPGELFF,TGTGCCAGCAGCAAGACTAGCGGGAGGGCCCCCGGGGAGCTGTTTTTT
TRBD1,TRBV5-1,NA,TRBJ1-6,CASRGQGSDSPLHF,TGCGCCAGCAGGGGACAGGGCTCGGATTCACCCCTCCACTTT
NA,TRBV5-1,few,TRBJ2-2,CASSFGEDTGELFF,TGCGCCAGCAGCTTTGGGGAGGACACCGGGGAGCTGTTTTTT
NA,TRBV7-9,NA,TRBJ1-4,CASSLQAGENEKLFF,TGTGCCAGCAGCTTACAGGCAGGGGAAAATGAAAAACTGTTTTTT
NA,TRBV20-1,NA,TRBJ2-7,CSAFRYEQYF,TGCAGTGCTTTCCGGTACGAGCAGTACTTC
NA,TRBV18,NA,TRBJ1-2,CASSLYAGPLGYTF,TGTGCCAGCTCACTGTACGCCGGTCCCCTCGGCTACACCTTC
NA,TRBV6-5,NA,TRBJ2-3,CASSSRDAGPDTQYF,TGTGCCAGCAGCTCCCGGGACGCCGGACCAGATACGCAGTATTTT
TRBD1,TRBV5-6,once,TRBJ1-6,CASRPRGQINSPLHF,TGTGCCAGCAGGCCCAGGGGACAGATTAATTCACCCCTCCACTTT
TRBD1,TRBV5-1,NA,TRBJ2-2,CASSGGTGNTGELFF,TGCGCCAGCAGCGGAGGGACAGGGAACACCGGGGAGCTGTTTTTT
TRBD1,TRBV11-2,NA,TRBJ1-2,CASSLGTGGLYGYTF,TGTGCCAGCAGCTTAGGGACAGGGGGCTTATATGGCTACACCTTC
NA,TRBV28,NA,TRBJ1-1,CASSLTRRQAFF,TGTGCCAGCAGTTTAACAAGGAGGCAAGCTTTCTTT
TRBD2,TRBV6-6,NA,TRBJ2-3,CASSYTLRGGTDTQYF,TGTGCCAGCAGTTACACCCTGAGGGGAGGGACAGATACGCAGTATTTT
NA,TRBV2,few,TRBJ2-5,CASWWAEQETQYF,TGTGCCAGCTGGTGGGCAGAGCAAGAGACCCAGTACTTC
NA,TRBV6-1,few,TRBJ1-1,CASIRDRGMYTEAFF,TGTGCCAGCATTAGGGATAGGGGAATGTACACTGAAGCTTTCTTT
NA,TRBV25-1,NA,TRBJ1-1,CASRKAATPGTEAFF,TGTGCCAGCAGGAAAGCAGCCACCCCGGGGACTGAAGCTTTCTTT
NA,TRBV9,NA,TRBJ1-1,CASSPAEGSYTEAFF,TGTGCCAGCAGCCCCGCGGAAGGGTCGTACACTGAAGCTTTCTTT
NA,TRBV28,NA,TRBJ2-2,CASSSQVRYTGELFF,TGTGCCAGCAGTTCCCAGGTAAGGTACACCGGGGAGCTGTTTTTT
NA,TRBV5-6,once,TRBJ2-4,CASSLLGENIQYF,TGTGCCAGCAGCTTGCTCGGGGAAAACATTCAGTACTTC
NA,TRBV25-1,few,TRBJ1-2,CASSEPGTPADGYTF,TGTGCCAGCAGTGAACCCGGGACACCAGCGGATGGCTACACCTTC
NA,TRBV4-1,NA,TRBJ2-7,CASSQAPLAGFTYEQYF,TGCGCCAGCAGCCAAGCGCCTCTAGCAGGCTTCACCTACGAGCAGTACTTC
TRBD2,TRBV30,NA,TRBJ2-1,CAWSKVSGGQFF,TGTGCCTGGAGTAAAGTCAGCGGGGGGCAGTTCTTC
NA,TRBV27,NA,TRBJ2-2,CASSFDAGSTGELFF,TGTGCCAGCAGTTTTGATGCGGGTAGCACCGGGGAGCTGTTTTTT
TRBD2,TRBV11-3,NA,TRBJ2-1,CASSRRTSARLNEQFF,TGTGCCAGCAGCCGCCGGACTAGCGCCAGGCTCAATGAGCAGTTCTTC
TRBD2,TRBV9,NA,TRBJ2-5,CASSAIAGAQRETQYF,TGTGCCAGCAGCGCGATAGCGGGGGCGCAACGAGAGACCCAGTACTTC
NA,TRBV5-4,NA,TRBJ2-3,CASRSGTSTDTQYF,TGTGCCAGCAGATCCGGGACTAGCACAGATACGCAGTATTTT
TRBD2,TRBV28,NA,TRBJ2-2,CASSSGTSGHTGELFF,TGTGCCAGCAGTTCGGGGACTAGCGGCCACACCGGGGAGCTGTTTTTT
TRBD2,TRBV7-7,NA,TRBJ2-3,CASSLGLAGTDTQYF,TGTGCCAGCAGCTTAGGGCTAGCGGGCACAGATACGCAGTATTTT
NA,TRBV2,NA,TRBJ1-2,CASSVGVRGGYTF,TGTGCCAGCAGTGTAGGGGTGAGGGGCGGCTACACCTTC
NA,TRBV7-2,NA,TRBJ2-5,CASSSPPGTVSSGAQYF,TGTGCCAGCAGCAGCCCCCCCGGGACTGTCTCCTCAGGGGCCCAGTACTTC
NA,TRBV6-5,NA,TRBJ2-1,CASRARDSYNEQFF,TGTGCCAGCAGGGCCCGGGACTCCTACAATGAGCAGTTCTTC
NA,TRBV5-1,few,TRBJ1-4,CASSSGRTNEKLFF,TGCGCCAGCAGCTCCGGCCGAACTAATGAAAAACTGTTTTTT
NA,TRBV27,NA,TRBJ1-1,CASSPRGGNTEAFF,TGTGCCAGCAGTCCCCGGGGTGGGAACACTGAAGCTTTCTTT
NA,TRBV18,NA,TRBJ2-2,CASSPQNTGELFF,TGTGCCAGCTCACCCCAGAACACCGGGGAGCTGTTTTTT
NA,TRBV25-1,NA,TRBJ1-4,CASSERQEALREKLFF,TGTGCCAGCAGTGAGAGACAGGAGGCCCTTCGGGAAAAACTGTTTTTT
TRBD2,TRBV27,NA,TRBJ2-1,CASSWTLAGNEQFF,TGTGCCAGCAGTTGGACACTAGCGGGCAATGAGCAGTTCTTC